This TCR beta chain was profiled in a study of identical twins. This clonotype was found a few times. Its antigen remains unidentified. The ends were cut back, 4 bases at V and 3 bases at J, with 16 bases in the middle. Germline CDR1 and CDR2: SGHRS and YFSETQ. The CDR3 is 16 residues long. From the 5' RACE reads, TCRdb called clonotypes with MiXCR, one entry per CDR3 protein. This table has 410,000 or so distinct CDR3 sequences, approximately 17% appearing once. Study-wide points: Beta out-of-frame sequences displayed a weaker excess of sharing between twins. Among monozygotic twins, out-of-frame TCR alpha sharing exceeded what models predicted. In cord blood, abundant beta clonotypes had fewer insertions; memory showed no trend.

This TCR derives from a man aged 50 to 60 in good health. The sample consisted of naive T cells sorted from blood. This chain joins TRBV5-1 and TRBJ2-2; possibly TRBD1 or TRBD2 for D (5 bases each). The CDR3 loop reads CASSPRGGQDTGELFF. In DNA, the CDR3 is TGCGCCAGCAGCCCCCGTGGGGGTCAGGACACCGGGGAGCTGTTTTTT.